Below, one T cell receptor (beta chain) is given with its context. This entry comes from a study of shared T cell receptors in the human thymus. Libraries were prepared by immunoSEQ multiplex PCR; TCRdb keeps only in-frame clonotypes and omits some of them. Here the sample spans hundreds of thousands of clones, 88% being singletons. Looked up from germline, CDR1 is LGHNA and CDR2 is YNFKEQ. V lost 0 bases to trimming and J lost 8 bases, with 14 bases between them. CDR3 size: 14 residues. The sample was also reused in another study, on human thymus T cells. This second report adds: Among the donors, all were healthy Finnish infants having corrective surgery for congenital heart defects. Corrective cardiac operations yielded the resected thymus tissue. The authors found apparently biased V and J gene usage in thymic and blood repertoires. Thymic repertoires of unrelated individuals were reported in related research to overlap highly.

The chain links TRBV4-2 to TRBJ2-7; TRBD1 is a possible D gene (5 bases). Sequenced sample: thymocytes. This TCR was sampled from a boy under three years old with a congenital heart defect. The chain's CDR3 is CASSQERLGPKQYF. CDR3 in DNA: TGTGCCAGCAGCCAAGAACGGTTGGGGCCCAAGCAGTACTTC.